These 30 T cell receptor beta chains originate from one sample sequenced in a study of T cell responses to AZD1222 COVID-19 vaccine. Sequenced by immunoSEQ multiplex PCR; TCRdb stores in-frame clones only, minus some. The sample has 140,000 to 150,000 clones; around nine tenths are singletons. The source material was peripheral blood, sampled on day 0 of AZD1222 vaccination. These receptors were taken from an adult in good health.

The V call is TRBV6-5, the J call TRBJ2-1; 10 nucleotides agree with TRBD2. Germline CDR1 and CDR2: MNHEY and SVGAGI. The CDR3 is made up of 14 amino acids. V was pared by 8 bases and J by 7 bases, with 8 bases of the junction left unmatched. The CDR3 region is CASGSGRAGNEQFF. CDR3 nucleotides: TGTGCCAGCGGAAGCGGGAGGGCCGGTAATGAGCAGTTCTTC.

The genes are TRBV3-1 (or the pseudogene TRBV3-2) and TRBJ1-5; weak D call: TRBD1 (6 bases). CDR1 LGHDT and CDR2 YNNKEL come from the germline V gene (reference sequence). V was clipped by 7 bases and J by 4 bases, with 14 bases between them. CDR3 length: 14 amino acids. The CDR3 here is CASTGGGNNQPQHF. The CDR3 nucleotides are TGTGCCAGCACTGGAGGGGGGAATAATCAGCCCCAGCATTTT.

This chain joins TRBV4-2 and TRBJ2-7; D may match TRBD1 or TRBD2 (7 bases each). V lost 4 bases and J 0 bases, leaving 16 bases between the germline ends. Germline CDR1 and CDR2: LGHNA and YNFKEQ. The CDR3 covers 16 residues. The CDR3 sequence: CASSRGEGAPSYEQYF. DNA of the CDR3: TGTGCCAGCAGCCGTGGGGAGGGGGCGCCCTCCTACGAGCAGTACTTC.

CDR3 region: CASSTRTGGHGYTF. CDR3 bases: TGTGCCAGCTCAACGAGGACAGGAGGACATGGCTACACCTTC. The chain couples TRBV18 to TRBJ1-2; TRBD1 matches at 7 bases. This CDR3 is 14 amino acids long. The J segment lost 6 bases and the V segment lost 5 bases, leaving 9 bases of the junction unmatched. The V gene's germline CDR1 is KGHSH and CDR2 LQKENI. Drawing the rest from reference TRBV18 and TRBJ1-2, the complete variable domain is NAGVMQNPRHLVRRRGQEARLRCSPMKGHSHVYWYRQLPEEGLKFMVYLQKENIIDESGMPKERFSAEFPKEGPSILRIQQVVRGDSAAYFCASSTRTGGHGYTFGSGTRLTVV.

The chain recombines TRBV2 with TRBJ1-6; D ambiguous. CDR3 length: 15 amino acids. V was pared by 6 bases and J by 5 bases, with 14 bases between. Germline V gene data show CDR1 as SNHLY and CDR2 as FYNNEI. In nucleotides, the CDR3 is TGTGCCAGCAGCTTCTCCCGAGCGGATAATTCACCCCTCCACTTT. Translating gives CASSFSRADNSPLHF. Variable domain in full (rest from reference TRBV2 and TRBJ1-6): EPEVTQTPSHQVTQMGQEVILRCVPISNHLYFYWYRQILGQKVEFLVSFYNNEISEKSEIFDDQFSVERPDGSNFTLKIRSTKLEDSAMYFCASSFSRADNSPLHFGNGTRLTVT.

This clone came up once. V and J are TRBV6-6 and TRBJ1-2, with 10 bases fitting TRBD1. The CDR3 length is 14 residues. The V gene's germline CDR1 is MNHNY and CDR2 SVGAGI (reference sequence). Trimming took 7 bases from V and 8 from J; bases not matched to a gene: 10. CDR3 sequence (DNA): TGTGCCAGCACCAGCGACAGGGGGCTAAGGGGCTACACCTTC. Its translation: CASTSDRGLRGYTF.

V is TRBV10-3 and J is TRBJ1-5; TRBD1 is a possible D gene (5 bases). This CDR3 is built from 17 residues. CDR1 ENHRY and CDR2 SYGVKD come from the germline V gene. The germline V and J ends were trimmed by 0 bases and 2 bases, with 14 bases remaining between them. This chain's CDR3 is CAISESHGGRGNQPQHF. The CDR3 DNA reads TGTGCCATCAGTGAGTCGCACGGGGGTAGGGGCAATCAGCCCCAGCATTTT.

This sequence joins TRBV19 and TRBJ2-7; 9 positions match TRBD2. J was trimmed by 13 bases and V by 7 bases; bases with no gene match: 14. The CDR3 runs 13 residues. Germline V gene sequence: CDR1 LNHDA, CDR2 SQIVND (reference sequence). The CDR3 protein is CASTPAGGSIPYF. The CDR3, as DNA: TGTGCCAGTACCCCAGCGGGAGGCTCTATCCCCTACTTC.

This clone was detected only once. The CDR3 DNA sequence: TGCGCCAGCAGCCTAGCGACGAACAATGAGCAGTTCTTC. This encodes CASSLATNNEQFF. The chain has TRBV4-3 and TRBJ2-1; perhaps TRBD2 as D (5 bases). The V gene's germline CDR1 is LGHNA and CDR2 YSLEER. CDR3 length: 13 amino acids. V gave up 4 bases and J gave up 5 bases, with 9 bases separating them.

The chain recombines TRBV6-5 with TRBJ1-3; D is possibly TRBD1 (5 bases). The CDR3 contains 15 residues. CDR1 is MNHEY, CDR2 SVGAGI, per germline. The germline V and J ends were trimmed by 8 bases and 0 bases, with 14 bases remaining between them. CDR3 sequence: CASFGGGNSGNTIYF. The CDR3 DNA follows: TGTGCCAGCTTCGGCGGGGGGAACTCTGGAAACACCATATATTTT.

The chain employs TRBV4-3 and TRBJ1-2; D unclear. The germline CDR1 and CDR2 sequences are LGHNA and YSLEER. This CDR3 comprises 14 residues. Trimming left V 0 bases short and J 4 bases short, with 9 bases between. The CDR3 region is CASSQDGEVYGYTF. The CDR3 bases are TGCGCCAGCAGCCAAGATGGGGAGGTCTATGGCTACACCTTC.

CDR3 DNA: TGTGCCTACCGGCCGGCGTCTAACTATGGCTACACCTTC. Residues: CAYRPASNYGYTF. This chain connects TRBV30 to TRBJ1-2; no reliable D call. The germline V and J ends were trimmed by 7 bases and 0 bases, with 12 bases remaining between them. CDR3 length: 13 amino acids. The germline V gene has CDR1 GTSNPN and CDR2 SVGIG (reference sequence). Using reference TRBV30 and TRBJ1-2 for the parts outside the CDR3, the full variable domain is SQTIHQWPATLVQPVGSPLSLECTVEGTSNPNLYWYRQAAGRGLQLLFYSVGIGQISSEVPQNLSASRPQDRQFILSSKKLLLSDSGFYLCAYRPASNYGYTFGSGTRLTVV.

The genes are TRBV4-3 and TRBJ2-5; TRBD2 agrees at 9 bases. J gave up 3 bases and V 2 bases, and 1 base lay outside the gene matches. CDR3 length: 14 amino acids. Germline CDR1 is LGHNA and CDR2 is YSLEER. The CDR3 sequence: CASSQRLAEETQYF. The CDR3 coding sequence is TGCGCCAGCAGCCAACGACTAGCGGAAGAGACCCAGTACTTC.

The chain employs TRBV6-6 and TRBJ2-7; 9 bases fit TRBD1. Losses at the gene ends were 2 bases for V and 4 bases for J; bases not matched to a gene: 6. The CDR3 is made up of 15 amino acids. Germline loops: CDR1 MNHNY, CDR2 SVGAGI (reference sequence). CDR3 loop: CASSYRDRAGYEQYF. DNA of the CDR3: TGTGCCAGCAGTTACCGGGACAGGGCTGGGTACGAGCAGTACTTC.

This chain links TRBV2 with TRBJ2-2; 8 bases fit TRBD1. After removal of 6 bases from V and 6 bases from J, the junction contained 6 bases not matched to a gene. Germline V gene lookup returns CDR1 SNHLY and CDR2 FYNNEI. CDR3 length equals 14 residues. The CDR3, as DNA: TGTGCCAGCAGGTTCGCAGGGGGCGCCGGGGAGCTGTTTTTT. Protein: CASRFAGGAGELFF.

The rearrangement links TRBV7-2 to TRBJ2-7; 12 positions agree with TRBD2. Germline assignment: CDR1 SGHTA and CDR2 FQGNSA. V lost 5 bases and J lost 0; bases outside the gene matches: 11. This CDR3 has 18 amino acids. The CDR3 nucleotides are TGTGCCAGCAGCCCGCAGAATCCGGGACTAGCGGGCTCCTACGAGCAGTACTTC. It codes for CASSPQNPGLAGSYEQYF.

The V call is TRBV27, the J call TRBJ2-2; D possibly uses TRBD1 or TRBD2 (5 bases each). This CDR3 has 16 amino acids. Germline V gives CDR1 MNHEY, CDR2 SMNVEV (reference sequence). Between the trimmed V and J ends, which lost 2 bases and 5 bases, there was a span of 15 bases. CDR3 in amino acids: CASSLVGRRQTGELFF. CDR3 bases: TGTGCCAGCAGTTTAGTGGGACGGAGGCAAACCGGGGAGCTGTTTTTT.

V usage is TRBV19 and J usage is TRBJ2-1, with D perhaps matching TRBD1 (5 bases). Germline CDR1 reads LNHDA; CDR2 reads SQIVND (reference sequence). Between the trimmed V and J ends, which lost 6 bases and 4 bases, there was a span of 13 bases. The CDR3 runs to 14 residues. This chain's CDR3 is CASRAGFGYNEQFF. CDR3 bases: TGTGCCAGTAGAGCAGGGTTTGGATACAATGAGCAGTTCTTC.

The gene calls are TRBV7-2 and TRBJ2-3, with a tentative D call TRBD1 (5 bases). This CDR3 is 18 amino acids long. CDR1 and CDR2 from the germline V gene are SGHTA and FQGNSA. V was cut by 2 bases and J by 1 base, with 19 bases left in between. The CDR3 loop reads CASSLWVMGLGGTDTQYF. The CDR3, as DNA: TGTGCCAGCAGCTTATGGGTCATGGGGCTCGGCGGCACAGATACGCAGTATTTT.

The chain joins TRBV30 to TRBJ1-3; D unresolved. Trimming stripped 1 base from V and 2 bases from J, with 12 bases between. The CDR3 has 15 amino acids. Germline-derived CDR1 and CDR2 are GTSNPN and SVGIG (reference sequence). DNA of the CDR3: TGTGCCTGGAGTGGTGGCAGGACCGCTGGAAACACCATATATTTT. As protein: CAWSGGRTAGNTIYF.

The V and J genes are TRBV11-3 and TRBJ2-5; D remains unclear. The CDR3 totals 12 residues. Trimming removed 1 base from V and 7 bases from J, with 7 bases in between. Germline CDR1 and CDR2: SGHNT and YENEEA. CDR3 region: CASSLGPLTQYF. CDR3 nucleotides: TGTGCCAGCAGCTTAGGCCCTTTGACCCAGTACTTC.

This clone was counted between two and nine times. The rearrangement links TRBV5-4 to TRBJ1-1; no reliable D call. This CDR3 region has 14 residues. Per the germline V gene, CDR1 is SGHNT and CDR2 is YYREEE (reference sequence). Deletions cut 0 bases from V and 4 bases from J, with 10 bases between. The DNA of the CDR3 is TGTGCCAGCAGCTTGGCGGCGTCCAGCACTGAAGCTTTCTTT. This gives the protein CASSLAASSTEAFF.

CDR3 sequence (DNA): TGTGCCAGCAGTGAAATATCGGGTCTCGGCACAGATACGCAGTATTTT. Translated: CASSEISGLGTDTQYF. The V and J genes are TRBV2 and TRBJ2-3; D is unclear. The germline gives CDR1 SNHLY, CDR2 FYNNEI. CDR3 size: 16 residues. V shed 2 bases and J shed 1 base, with 13 bases lying between them.

This chain uses TRBV9 with TRBJ1-1, with 10 bases fitting TRBD1. V shed 4 bases and J 1 base; nucleotides not matched to a gene: 7. CDR1 and CDR2 (germline): SGDLS, YYNGEE. The CDR3 spans 16 residues. The CDR3 sequence: CASSSSGTGANTEAFF. DNA for the CDR3: TGTGCCAGCAGCTCGTCCGGGACAGGGGCGAACACTGAAGCTTTCTTT.

The rearrangement links TRBV4-3 to TRBJ2-1, with 10 bases matching TRBD2. There are 13 residues in the CDR3. V gave up 4 bases and J gave up 10 bases; unmatched junction bases: 4. CDR1 is LGHNA and CDR2 is YSLEER in the germline V gene. Written as DNA, the CDR3 is TGCGCCAGCAGCCGGCTAGCGGGAGAAGAGCAGTTCTTC. Protein sequence: CASSRLAGEEQFF.

This rearrangement joins TRBV10-3 to TRBJ1-6, with TRBD1 matching 7 bases. The ends lost 8 bases at V and 9 bases at J; junction bases unmatched: 7. In germline, CDR1 is ENHRY, CDR2 SYGVKD. The CDR3 has 13 residues. CDR3 region: CAISGQLSSPLHF. In DNA form, the CDR3 reads TGTGCCATCTCGGGACAGTTGTCTTCACCCCTCCACTTT.

The chain uses TRBV5-4 and TRBJ1-4; possible D gene TRBD1, 6 bases. Deletions cut 3 bases from V and 0 bases from J, with 18 bases between. Germline loops: CDR1 SGHNT, CDR2 YYREEE (reference sequence). This CDR3 has 18 residues. CDR3 sequence (DNA): TGTGCCAGCAGCTCAGGCGGACCCAGGACAGCAACTAATGAAAAACTGTTTTTT. It yields the protein CASSSGGPRTATNEKLFF.

This rearrangement joins TRBV25-1 to TRBJ1-4; D remains unclear. CDR3 length equals 15 residues. Trimming removed 2 bases at V and 6 bases at J, with 13 bases between. CDR1 and CDR2 (germline): MGHDK, SYGVNS. The CDR3 DNA sequence: TGTGCCAGCAGTGAAGGACGTGCCTTTGATGAAAAACTGTTTTTT. Protein product: CASSEGRAFDEKLFF.

The V and J genes are TRBV4-3 and TRBJ2-6; D possibly corresponds to TRBD1 (6 bases). The CDR3 is 21 amino acids. Trimming pared 0 bases from V and 0 bases from J, leaving 21 bases between. Germline V CDR1 and CDR2: LGHNA, YSLEER. The CDR3: CASSQDPGITGLVSGANVLTF. CDR3 bases: TGCGCCAGCAGCCAAGATCCGGGTATTACAGGGCTAGTCTCTGGGGCCAACGTCCTGACTTTC.

This chain joins TRBV7-9 and TRBJ1-4, with D unresolved. Germline-derived CDR1 and CDR2 are SEHNR and FQNEAQ (reference sequence). The V and J ends lost 5 bases and 7 bases respectively, with 11 bases between them. This CDR3 is 13 amino acids long. CDR3 in amino acids: CASSQSGGEKLFF. The DNA of the CDR3 is TGTGCCAGCAGCCAGTCGGGTGGTGAAAAACTGTTTTTT.